The next 29 T cell receptor beta chains were all read from a single sample in a study of T cell repertoires in cytomegalovirus infection. No antigen has been identified for these receptors. TCRdb fed the reads into MiXCR, producing one record per CDR3 protein. The sample lists roughly 700,000 distinct CDR3 sequences; roughly 33% were seen once. Here the sequenced sample was cultured PBMCs, taken from culture after CMV antigen stimulation. The receptors derive from a human donor in good health (CMV status not recorded). Some clones in this sample may be carry-over from other donors' samples.

This clonotype occurred a few times. The rearrangement links TRBV7-9 to TRBJ1-2; no clear D gene. The CDR3 length is 14 residues. V dropped 0 bases and J dropped 3 bases, with 8 bases sitting between them. Looked up from germline, CDR1 is SEHNR and CDR2 is FQNEAQ (reference sequence). The CDR3, as DNA: TGTGCCAGCAGCTTAGCCCGAGCGTACTATGGCTACACCTTC. It yields the protein CASSLARAYYGYTF.

The chain employs TRBV20-1 and TRBJ2-5; D uncertain. The CDR3 runs to 14 residues. Germline values: CDR1 DFQATT, CDR2 SNEGSKA (reference sequence). V lost 2 bases to trimming and J lost 5 bases, with 15 bases between them. The CDR3 nucleotides read TGCAGTGCTAGACTGCTGACGGGCCGGGAGACCCAGTACTTC. It encodes CSARLLTGRETQYF.

The V and J genes are TRBV5-4 and TRBJ1-4, with 7 bases matching TRBD1. The CDR3 runs 15 residues. The germline CDR1 and CDR2 sequences are SGHNT and YYREEE (reference sequence). The ends lost 5 bases at V and 1 base at J; junction bases unmatched: 5. CDR3 nucleotides: TGTGCCAGCAGGGAGGGGGCGAGAACTAATGAAAAACTGTTTTTT. Translation: CASREGARTNEKLFF.

The genes are TRBV7-2 and TRBJ2-5, with D perhaps matching TRBD2 (6 bases). Germline V lookup: CDR1 SGHTA, CDR2 FQGNSA. The CDR3 spans 15 residues. The ends were cut back, 4 bases at V and 0 bases at J, with 12 bases in the middle. CDR3 nucleotides: TGTGCCAGCAGCTCCGGACTACAGTACCAAGAGACCCAGTACTTC. It yields the protein CASSSGLQYQETQYF.

This clonotype came up many times. V gene TRBV7-2 combines with J gene TRBJ2-7; perhaps TRBD2 as D (5 bases). V was clipped by 3 bases and J by 0 bases, with 9 bases between them. CDR1 and CDR2 from the germline V gene are SGHTA and FQGNSA. This CDR3 has 14 residues. The chain's CDR3 is CASSFMGSSYEQYF. CDR3 nucleotides: TGTGCCAGCAGCTTTATGGGGAGCTCCTACGAGCAGTACTTC.

This clonotype was counted at least ten times. The CDR3 here is CASSPGGTGRYTQYF. The DNA for the CDR3 is TGTGCCAGCAGCCCGGGGGGCACGGGGCGCTATACGCAGTATTTT. The rearrangement uses TRBV7-2 and TRBJ2-3; weak D call: TRBD2 (7 bases). The CDR3 is 15 amino acids. Trimming shortened V by 5 bases and J by 7 bases, and 19 bases separated the two germline ends. The germline V gene encodes CDR1 SGHTA and CDR2 FQGNSA. Full variable domain (outside the CDR3, taken from reference TRBV7-2 and TRBJ2-3): GAGVSQSPSNKVTEKGKDVELRCDPISGHTALYWYRQSLGQGLEFLIYFQGNSAPDKSGLPSDRFSAERTGGSVSTLTIQRTQQEDSAVYLCASSPGGTGRYTQYFGPGTRLTVL.

J is TRBJ2-5 and V is TRBV6-6; 8 bases agree with TRBD1. The CDR3 spans 15 residues. J was trimmed by 2 bases and V by 6 bases; bases with no gene match: 8. Germline lookup yields CDR1 MNHNY and CDR2 SVGAGI (reference sequence). CDR3 in amino acids: CASSSGTGPQETQYF. In DNA form, the CDR3 reads TGTGCCAGCAGCTCCGGGACAGGACCTCAAGAGACCCAGTACTTC.

The chain has TRBV20-1 and TRBJ1-5, with D hard to call. CDR1 is DFQATT, CDR2 SNEGSKA, per germline (reference sequence). V lost 3 bases, J lost 7 bases, and 10 bases lay in between. There are 12 residues in the CDR3. The CDR3 loop is CSARRVGQPQHF. The CDR3 bases are TGCAGTGCTAGGAGGGTCGGGCAGCCCCAGCATTTT.

This sequence joins TRBV7-9 and TRBJ2-1; 8 nucleotides line up with TRBD2. The CDR3 is made up of 15 amino acids. V gave up 6 bases and J gave up 9 bases; unmatched junction bases: 13. Germline values: CDR1 SEHNR, CDR2 FQNEAQ (reference sequence). CDR3 in DNA: TGTGCCAGCAGGTCCCCCAGCGGGAGCCTTAGTGAGCAGTTCTTC. It is translated as CASRSPSGSLSEQFF.

This clonotype was found many times. The chain recombines TRBV7-6 with TRBJ1-5, with D perhaps TRBD1 (5 bases). Germline V lookup: CDR1 SGHVS, CDR2 FNYEAQ. V was pared by 4 bases and J by 11 bases, with 12 bases between. The CDR3 is made up of 12 amino acids. CDR3 amino acids: CASSSQGTSQHF. The CDR3 DNA reads TGTGCCAGCAGCTCCCAGGGAACGTCCCAGCATTTT.

V gene TRBV20-1 combines with J gene TRBJ2-3; D is unresolved. The CDR3 has 16 amino acids. Looked up from germline, CDR1 is DFQATT and CDR2 is SNEGSKA (reference sequence). V was clipped by 2 bases and J by 0 bases, with 15 bases between them. Here the CDR3 DNA reads TGCAGTGCTAGATCCCTCCGGACCTGGAGCACAGATACGCAGTATTTT. Protein: CSARSLRTWSTDTQYF.

The chain links TRBV7-6 to TRBJ2-5; possibly TRBD2 for D (5 bases). The CDR3 runs 14 residues. Per the germline V gene, CDR1 is SGHVS and CDR2 is FNYEAQ. V was trimmed by 4 bases and J by 4 bases, leaving 13 bases between them. This CDR3 is CASSSSWAGETQYF. The CDR3 DNA is TGTGCCAGCAGCTCCTCTTGGGCGGGAGAGACCCAGTACTTC. The full variable domain, in which reference TRBV7-6 and TRBJ2-5 provide the parts outside the CDR3, is GAGVSQSPRYKVTKRGQDVALRCDPISGHVSLYWYRQALGQGPEFLTYFNYEAQQDKSGLPNDRFSAERPEGSISTLTIQRTEQRDSAMYRCASSSSWAGETQYFGPGTRLLVL.

This clonotype was detected only a few times. The CDR3 sequence: CASSQTVEPPYEQYF. The CDR3 DNA reads as TGCGCCAGCAGCCAGACCGTGGAGCCCCCCTACGAGCAGTACTTC. This sequence joins TRBV4-3 and TRBJ2-7, with unresolved D. The germline CDR1 and CDR2 sequences are LGHNA and YSLEER. CDR3 length: 15 residues. The V end was cut by 3 bases, the J end by 2 bases, with 14 bases between.

The V call is TRBV4-1, the J call TRBJ1-5; D perhaps matches TRBD1 (5 bases). The CDR3 runs to 13 residues. V lost 0 bases and J 7 bases, leaving 7 bases between the germline ends. Germline CDR1 MGHRA, CDR2 YSYEKL. The CDR3 coding sequence is TGCGCCAGCAGCCAAGAGGGGGACCAGCCCCAGCATTTT. Translation: CASSQEGDQPQHF.

The chain has TRBV4-1 and TRBJ2-1; D perhaps matches TRBD2 (6 bases). Deletions cut 3 bases from V and 0 bases from J, with 12 bases between. The CDR3 consists of 16 residues. Germline V gene data show CDR1 as MGHRA and CDR2 as YSYEKL. The CDR3 sequence: CASSQGDSRSYNEQFF. The DNA for the CDR3 is TGCGCCAGCAGCCAGGGGGACTCGCGCTCCTACAATGAGCAGTTCTTC.

The J gene is TRBJ2-5, the V gene TRBV6-6; D may match TRBD1 or TRBD2 (5 bases each). CDR3 length: 11 residues. CDR1 is MNHNY and CDR2 is SVGAGI in the germline V gene (reference sequence). Trimming stripped 8 bases from V and 7 bases from J, with 11 bases between. Written as DNA, the CDR3 is TGTGCCAGCTCACGGGACGGGACCCAGTACTTC. It specifies CASSRDGTQYF.

The chain is built from TRBV12-3 or TRBV12-4 and TRBJ2-7; D may be TRBD1 or TRBD2 (5 bases each). Trimming took 6 bases from V and 2 from J, leaving 11 bases between them. This CDR3 is 13 amino acids long. CDR3 DNA sequence: TGTGCCAGCAGAACCTGGGGACCCTACGAGCAGTACTTC. As protein: CASRTWGPYEQYF.

In this sample, this clonotype turned up many times. This rearrangement joins TRBV7-2 to TRBJ2-5; D is ambiguous. This CDR3 spans 14 amino acids. Deletions cut 0 bases from V and 0 bases from J, with 5 bases between. The V gene's germline CDR1 is SGHTA and CDR2 FQGNSA. The CDR3 protein is CASSLAQYQETQYF. CDR3 bases: TGTGCCAGCAGCTTAGCGCAGTACCAAGAGACCCAGTACTTC.

The chain carries TRBV7-2 and TRBJ1-5; D perhaps matches TRBD1 (6 bases). With 5 bases removed from V and 5 bases from J, the gap between germline ends came to 13 bases. This CDR3 spans 14 amino acids. Germline V gives CDR1 SGHTA, CDR2 FQGNSA. The CDR3 bases are TGTGCCAGCAGCCATGACAGGCGATATCAGCCCCAGCATTTT. Encoded protein: CASSHDRRYQPQHF.

Regarding this clonotype: The CDR3 ends on some other residue instead of the conserved phenylalanine or tryptophan, so this is likely a read error. The rearrangement joins TRBV7-2 to TRBJ1-6; TRBD1 is a possible D gene (5 bases). CDR3 length: 14 amino acids. CDR1 is SGHTA, CDR2 FQGNSA, per germline. Here the CDR3 DNA reads TGTGTCAGCAGCTTAGCGTCGGGGGTGTCACCCCTCCACGTT. Protein product: CVSSLASGVSPLHV.

This chain's CDR3 is CASTLGRRGDTQYF. The CDR3 DNA is TGTGCCAGCACTCTCGGCCGTCGTGGAGATACGCAGTATTTT. The chain combines TRBV6-5 with TRBJ2-3; D not resolved. CDR3 size: 14 residues. The V end lost 7 bases, the J end lost 5 bases, and 16 bases lay between the germline ends. Germline loops: CDR1 MNHEY, CDR2 SVGAGI.

J is TRBJ1-1 and V is TRBV6-5, with a weak D call TRBD1 (5 bases). Germline CDR1 MNHEY, CDR2 SVGAGI. Trimming stripped 4 bases from V and 1 base from J, with 13 bases between. This CDR3 spans 15 amino acids. The CDR3: CASSWLGAQNTEAFF. The CDR3 DNA follows: TGTGCCAGCAGTTGGCTAGGGGCACAGAACACTGAAGCTTTCTTT.

Only a few counts were recorded for this clonotype. The gene calls are TRBV28 and TRBJ2-7; TRBD1 aligns across 7 bases. Germline assignment: CDR1 MDHEN and CDR2 SYDVKM. This CDR3 is 14 amino acids long. V lost 6 bases, J lost 7 bases, and 12 bases stayed unmatched. The CDR3 coding sequence is TGTGCCAGCAGCTCGGGACAGCGCGCCTGGGAGCAGTACTTC. Its protein product is CASSSGQRAWEQYF. Using reference TRBV28 and TRBJ2-7 for the parts outside the CDR3, the full variable domain is DVKVTQSSRYLVKRTGEKVFLECVQDMDHENMFWYRQDPGLGLRLIYFSYDVKMKEKGDIPEGYSVSREKKERFSLILESASTNQTSMYLCASSSGQRAWEQYFGPGTRLTVT.

This chain joins TRBV20-1 and TRBJ1-2; D may be TRBD1 (6 bases). The length of the CDR3 is 11 residues. CDR1 DFQATT and CDR2 SNEGSKA come from the germline V gene (reference sequence). Between the trimmed V and J ends, which lost 6 bases and 8 bases, there was a span of 13 bases. CDR3 DNA sequence: TGCAGTGCCTCCAGGGGCGAAGGCTACACCTTC. This encodes CSASRGEGYTF.

In this sample, this clonotype turned up a few times. The J gene is TRBJ1-4, the V gene TRBV12-3 or TRBV12-4; D ambiguous. The CDR3 has 14 residues. The V and J ends lost 3 bases and 6 bases respectively, with 11 bases between them. The CDR3, as DNA: TGTGCCAGCAGTTTTTCCAACGAGGATGAAAAACTGTTTTTT. Translating gives CASSFSNEDEKLFF.

This clonotype was seen just once. The rearrangement links TRBV20-1 to TRBJ2-4; TRBD2 matches 7 bases. The ends lost 0 bases at V and 8 bases at J; junction bases unmatched: 4. The CDR3 extends over 13 amino acids. CDR1 DFQATT and CDR2 SNEGSKA come from the germline V gene (reference sequence). CDR3 loop: CSARDVAGDIQYF. The CDR3 DNA is TGCAGTGCTAGAGATGTGGCGGGGGACATTCAGTACTTC.

V and J are TRBV4-1 and TRBJ2-5; no definite D call. The germline CDR1 and CDR2 sequences are MGHRA and YSYEKL. The CDR3 sequence is 13 residues long. The ends were cut back, 1 base at V and 5 bases at J, with 8 bases in the middle. In DNA, the CDR3 is TGCGCCAGCAGCCAAGTTATGTGGGAGACCCAGTACTTC. Its protein is CASSQVMWETQYF.

This rearrangement joins TRBV7-9 to TRBJ1-1; perhaps TRBD1 as D (6 bases). Germline CDR1 and CDR2: SEHNR and FQNEAQ (reference sequence). The V gene lost 4 bases and the J gene lost 8 bases, with 20 bases spanning the gap. The CDR3 loop spans 15 amino acids. For the CDR3, the DNA is TGTGCCAGCAGCTCAGAACAGGGTCCCTTTTGGGAAGCTTTCTTT. Translating it yields CASSSEQGPFWEAFF.

The V and J genes are TRBV11-2 and TRBJ1-5; D unresolved. The CDR3 covers 13 residues. Germline lookup yields CDR1 SGHAT and CDR2 FQNNGV. The V and J ends lost 1 base and 9 bases respectively, with 10 bases between them. The CDR3 is CASSLAAMGPQHF. CDR3 coding DNA: TGTGCCAGCAGCTTAGCAGCAATGGGGCCCCAGCATTTT.